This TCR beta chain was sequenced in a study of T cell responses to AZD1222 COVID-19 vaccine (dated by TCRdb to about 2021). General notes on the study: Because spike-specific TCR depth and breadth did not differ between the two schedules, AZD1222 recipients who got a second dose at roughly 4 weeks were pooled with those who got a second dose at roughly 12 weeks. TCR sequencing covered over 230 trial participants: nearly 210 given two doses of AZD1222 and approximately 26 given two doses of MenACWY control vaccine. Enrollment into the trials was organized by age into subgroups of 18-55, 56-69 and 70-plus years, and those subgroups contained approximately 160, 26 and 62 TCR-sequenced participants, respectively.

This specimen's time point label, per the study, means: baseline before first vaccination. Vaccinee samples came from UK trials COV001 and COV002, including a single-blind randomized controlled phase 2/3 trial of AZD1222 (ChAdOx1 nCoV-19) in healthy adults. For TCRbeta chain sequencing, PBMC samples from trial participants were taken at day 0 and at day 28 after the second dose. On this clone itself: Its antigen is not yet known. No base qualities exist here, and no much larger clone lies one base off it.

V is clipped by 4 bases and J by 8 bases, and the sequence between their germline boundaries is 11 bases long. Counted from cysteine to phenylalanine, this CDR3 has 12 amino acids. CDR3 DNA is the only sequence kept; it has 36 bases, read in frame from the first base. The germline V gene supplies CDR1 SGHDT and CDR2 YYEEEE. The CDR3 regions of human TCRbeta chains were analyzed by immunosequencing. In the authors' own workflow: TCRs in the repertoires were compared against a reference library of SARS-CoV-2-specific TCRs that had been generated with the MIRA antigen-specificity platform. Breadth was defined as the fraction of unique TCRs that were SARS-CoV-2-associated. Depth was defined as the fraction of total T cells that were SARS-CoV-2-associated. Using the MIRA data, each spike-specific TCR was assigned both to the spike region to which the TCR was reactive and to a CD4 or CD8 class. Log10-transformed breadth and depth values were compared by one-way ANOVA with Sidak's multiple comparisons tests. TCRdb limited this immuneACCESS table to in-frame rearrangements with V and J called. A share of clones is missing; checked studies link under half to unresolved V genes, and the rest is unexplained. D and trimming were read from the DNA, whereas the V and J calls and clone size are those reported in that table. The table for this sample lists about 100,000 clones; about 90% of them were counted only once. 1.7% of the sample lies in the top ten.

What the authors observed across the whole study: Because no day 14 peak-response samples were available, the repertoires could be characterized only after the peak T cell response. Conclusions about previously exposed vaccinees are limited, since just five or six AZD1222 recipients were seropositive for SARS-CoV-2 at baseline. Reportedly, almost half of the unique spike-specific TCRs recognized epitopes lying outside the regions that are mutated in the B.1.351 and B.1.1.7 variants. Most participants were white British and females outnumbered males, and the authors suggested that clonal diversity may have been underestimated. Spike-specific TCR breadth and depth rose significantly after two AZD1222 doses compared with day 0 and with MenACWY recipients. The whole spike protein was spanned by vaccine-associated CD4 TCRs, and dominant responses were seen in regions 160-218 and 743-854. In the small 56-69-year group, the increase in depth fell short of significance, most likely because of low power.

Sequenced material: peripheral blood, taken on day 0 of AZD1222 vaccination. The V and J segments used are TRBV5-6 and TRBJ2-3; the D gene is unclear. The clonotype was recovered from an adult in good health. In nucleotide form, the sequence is TGTGCCAGCAGCGCAGTGGATAGTACGCAGTATTTT. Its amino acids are CASSAVDSTQYF.